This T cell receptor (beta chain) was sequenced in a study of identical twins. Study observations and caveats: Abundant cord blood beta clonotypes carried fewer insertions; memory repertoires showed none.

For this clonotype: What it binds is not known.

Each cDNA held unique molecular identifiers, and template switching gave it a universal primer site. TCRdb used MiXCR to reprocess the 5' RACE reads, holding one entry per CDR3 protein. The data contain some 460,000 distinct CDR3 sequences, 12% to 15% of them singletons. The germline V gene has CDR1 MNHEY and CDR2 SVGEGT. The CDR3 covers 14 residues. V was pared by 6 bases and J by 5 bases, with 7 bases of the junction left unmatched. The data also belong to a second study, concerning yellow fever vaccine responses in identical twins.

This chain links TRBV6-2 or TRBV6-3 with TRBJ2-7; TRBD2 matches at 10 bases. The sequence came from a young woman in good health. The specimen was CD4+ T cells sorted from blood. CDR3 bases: TGTGCCAGCAGGAACTTAGCGGGAGGTAACGAGCAGTACTTC. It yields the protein CASRNLAGGNEQYF.